This T cell receptor beta chain was captured in a study of T cell repertoires in cytomegalovirus infection. TCRdb re-analysed the reads in MiXCR, keeping a single row per CDR3 protein. In the table there are around 260,000 distinct CDR3 sequences, 9.1% of which are singletons. The source material was PBMCs. The sequence was collected from a human donor in good health (CMV status not recorded). Some clones in this sample may be carry-over from other donors' samples.

The CDR3 coding sequence is TGCGCCAGCAGCTTAGTCACCGGGACAGCGGACGAGCAGTACTTC. Protein: CASSLVTGTADEQYF. V and J are TRBV5-1 and TRBJ2-7; 7 nucleotides align to TRBD1. V was pared by 2 bases and J by 5 bases, with 10 bases of the junction left unmatched. CDR3 length equals 15 residues. The germline gives CDR1 SGHRS, CDR2 YFSETQ.